This T cell receptor (beta chain) was identified during a study of T cell clones after liver transplantation. Study-wide background: Draws occurred before transplant, before withdrawal, and after complete or failed withdrawal.

TCRdb's copy holds only in-frame clones and misses some; the assay was immunoSEQ multiplex PCR. Among 68,000 or so clones, 80% to 95% were seen once, and the ten largest hold 0.9% to 1%. This CDR3 is built from 15 residues. Germline V lookup: CDR1 MNHEY, CDR2 SMNVEV (reference sequence). V was clipped by 1 base and J by 0 bases, with 7 bases between them. The sample consisted of CD4+ T cells from blood, taken about 25 months after liver transplant. V usage is TRBV27 and J usage is TRBJ1-5, with D hard to call. The sequence was obtained from a human patient who received a liver transplant. Part of the T cell pool may stem from the graft donor. The CDR3 sequence is CASSLFGGSNQPQHF. DNA for the CDR3: TGTGCCAGCAGTTTATTCGGAGGTAGCAATCAGCCCCAGCATTTT.